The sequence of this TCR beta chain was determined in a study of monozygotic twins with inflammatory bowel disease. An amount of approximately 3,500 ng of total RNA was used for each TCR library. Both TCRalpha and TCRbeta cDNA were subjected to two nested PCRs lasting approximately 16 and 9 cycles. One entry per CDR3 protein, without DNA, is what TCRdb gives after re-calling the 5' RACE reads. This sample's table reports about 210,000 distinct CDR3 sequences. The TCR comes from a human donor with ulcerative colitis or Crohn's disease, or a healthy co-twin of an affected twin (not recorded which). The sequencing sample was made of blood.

CDR3 amino acids: CASSQNVLSGVGGYTF. J is TRBJ1-2 and V is TRBV5-1; TCRdb's D call, TRBD1, is unchecked because there is no DNA. CDR1 and CDR2 (germline): SGHRS, YFSETQ. The CDR3 loop spans 16 amino acids.